Each of the 17 T cell receptor beta chains below was sequenced from the same sample in a study of identical twins (dated by TCRdb to the mid-2010s). The method behind the library was 5' RACE. For sequencing, an Illumina HiSeq 2000 was employed. TCRdb trimmed the raw reads at Q25, called clones with MiXCR and kept productive beta chains. Rows with a matching CDR3 protein are joined into one entry that keeps the most common DNA and genes. The sample table shows 1,800,000 or so distinct CDR3 sequences, and roughly a third are seen once. Clones ranked in the top ten supply more than 0.25% of the sample. Material for sequencing was cord blood. These receptors originate from a newborn girl in good health.

This clonotype was observed a few times. The J gene is TRBJ2-5, the V gene TRBV5-1; D is unresolved. V lost 1 base and J 4 bases, leaving 17 bases between the germline ends. The CDR3 extends over 16 amino acids. Germline V gene data show CDR1 as SGHRS and CDR2 as YFSETQ. The CDR3 coding sequence is TGCGCCAGCAGCTTGCGGGTTAGCACCCCCGGAGAGACCCAGTACTTC. This gives the protein CASSLRVSTPGETQYF.

This clonotype was counted many times. The chain is built from TRBV12-3 or TRBV12-4 and TRBJ2-7, with TRBD2 matching 8 bases. This CDR3 is 12 amino acids long. V was clipped by 2 bases and J by 6 bases; unmatched bases: 0. This CDR3 reads CASSLLAGEQYF. CDR3 sequence (DNA): TGTGCCAGCAGTTTACTAGCGGGCGAGCAGTACTTC.

The rearrangement uses TRBV7-9 and TRBJ1-4, with a possible D match to TRBD1 (5 bases). The germline CDR1 and CDR2 sequences are SEHNR and FQNEAQ (reference sequence). The V gene lost 6 bases and the J gene lost 7 bases, with 18 bases spanning the gap. There are 15 residues in the CDR3. The CDR3 protein is CASRRVGTLGEKLFF. CDR3 in DNA: TGTGCCAGCAGACGCGTCGGGACGTTGGGTGAAAAACTGTTTTTT.

The V and J genes are TRBV3-1 and TRBJ2-1, with 10 bases identical to TRBD2. Near its end, the DNA agrees better with TRBJ2-7, so the J call may be wrong. The CDR3 covers 15 residues. CDR1 is LGHDT and CDR2 is YNNKEL in the germline V gene (reference sequence). CDR3 nucleotides: TGTGCCAGCAGCCCGAAGCGGGGGGGCTACAATGAGCAGTACTTC. It encodes CASSPKRGGYNEQYF.

The CDR3 DNA reads as TGTGCCAGCAGCTTACGGGGGACCCCCACAGATACGCAGTATTTT. This translates into CASSLRGTPTDTQYF. This sequence joins TRBV7-9 and TRBJ2-3, with D perhaps matching TRBD2 (6 bases). The CDR3 consists of 15 residues. Looked up from germline, CDR1 is SEHNR and CDR2 is FQNEAQ (reference sequence). The V and J ends lost 2 bases and 2 bases respectively, with 11 bases between them.

The gene calls are TRBV7-6 and TRBJ2-1; the D gene is possibly TRBD1 (6 bases). CDR3 size: 13 residues. CDR1 SGHVS and CDR2 FNYEAQ come from the germline V gene. Trimming pared 4 bases from V and 8 bases from J, leaving 12 bases between. The CDR3 nucleotides are TGTGCCAGCAGCTCCCCGAACAGGGATGAGCAGTTCTTC. This codes for CASSSPNRDEQFF.

The chain combines TRBV10-3 with TRBJ2-7; 9 bases map to TRBD1. Trimming cost V 3 bases and J 1 base; bases outside gene matches: 7. Per the germline V gene, CDR1 is ENHRY and CDR2 is SYGVKD. The CDR3 covers 16 residues. The CDR3 reads CAISDFWGTGSYEQYF. In DNA form, the CDR3 reads TGTGCCATCAGTGATTTTTGGGGGACAGGGTCCTACGAGCAGTACTTC.

This clonotype was seen a few times. The chain joins TRBV28 to TRBJ2-5; perhaps D is TRBD1 or TRBD2 (5 bases each). The length of the CDR3 is 14 residues. V shed 8 bases and J shed 1 base, with 14 bases lying between them. The germline V gene has CDR1 MDHEN and CDR2 SYDVKM. CDR3 amino acids: CASGLAGFQETQYF. The CDR3 DNA sequence: TGTGCCAGCGGGCTAGCAGGGTTCCAAGAGACCCAGTACTTC.

This chain joins TRBV2 and TRBJ1-1, with D unresolved. The CDR3 loop spans 14 amino acids. Germline CDR1 reads SNHLY; CDR2 reads FYNNEI. The V end lost 7 bases, the J end lost 1 base, and 13 bases lay between the germline ends. The CDR3 DNA is TGTGCCAGCACTCTTGCCGGGAAGAACACTGAAGCTTTCTTT. It encodes CASTLAGKNTEAFF.

In the case of this clonotype: Without the conserved terminal phenylalanine or tryptophan, this CDR3 likely stems from a read error. Because the CDR3's place on the DNA is in doubt, the DNA is left out and the CDR3 is given as listed by TCRdb. The chain couples TRBV10-3 to TRBJ2-1; TRBD1 was called by the table and not checked on the DNA. The CDR3 has 15 residues if both end residues are counted. Germline assignment: CDR1 ENHRY and CDR2 SYGVKD. The CDR3: CAISETGTGGYTFGS.

The genes are TRBV7-6 and TRBJ2-7; TRBD1 might be the D (5 bases). The CDR3 loop spans 16 amino acids. Trimming shortened V by 1 base and J by 0 bases, and 13 bases separated the two germline ends. CDR1 and CDR2 (germline): SGHVS, FNYEAQ. The CDR3, as DNA: TGTGCCAGCAGCTTAGGCGCTTGGGGCAGCTCCTACGAGCAGTACTTC. Protein sequence: CASSLGAWGSSYEQYF.

The chain combines TRBV6-5 with TRBJ2-3; D may be TRBD2 (6 bases). The germline V gene encodes CDR1 MNHEY and CDR2 SVGAGI. With 6 bases removed from V and 1 base from J, the gap between germline ends came to 14 bases. The CDR3 sequence is 15 residues long. The CDR3 here is CASRQHPGGTDTQYF. The CDR3 nucleotides read TGTGCCAGCAGACAACACCCGGGGGGCACAGATACGCAGTATTTT.

This clonotype was seen a handful of times. V and J are TRBV4-2 and TRBJ2-2; the match to TRBD1 covers 8 bases. CDR1 is LGHNA and CDR2 is YNFKEQ in the germline V gene. This CDR3 has 18 residues. Trimming cost V 3 bases and J 4 bases; bases outside gene matches: 13. CDR3 bases: TGTGCCAGCAGCCACCAAGGACAGGGTTCTTTGGGCACCGGGGAGCTGTTTTTT. This codes for CASSHQGQGSLGTGELFF.

The V gene is TRBV20-1, the J gene TRBJ1-4, with a weak D call TRBD1 (6 bases). V was pared by 3 bases and J by 5 bases, with 13 bases between. From germline, CDR1 is DFQATT and CDR2 SNEGSKA (reference sequence). There are 14 residues in the CDR3. The CDR3: CSARVGADNEKLFF. CDR3 DNA: TGCAGTGCTAGGGTGGGGGCCGACAATGAAAAACTGTTTTTT.

About this clonotype: At one end, the junction sequence differs from germline, possibly due to a read error. The rearrangement links TRBV2 to TRBJ2-3; 8 nucleotides agree with TRBD2. CDR3 length equals 16 residues. Germline CDR1 reads SNHLY; CDR2 reads FYNNEI. The CDR3: CASSEVTSGFTGTQYF. CDR3 sequence (DNA): TGTGCCAGCAGTGAGGTTACTAGCGGATTCACAGGTACGCAGTATTTT.

The chain carries TRBV12-3 or TRBV12-4 and TRBJ2-3; 10 bases map to TRBD1. The V and J ends lost 5 bases and 4 bases, in that order; junction bases with no gene match: 12. This CDR3 spans 17 amino acids. The CDR3 DNA is TGTGCCAGCAGTCAAACTGACAGGGGGCTAAGAGCAGATACGCAGTATTTT. This translates into CASSQTDRGLRADTQYF.

V is TRBV5-1 and J is TRBJ2-1; TRBD2 agrees at 7 bases. Germline CDR1 is SGHRS and CDR2 is YFSETQ. The V gene end was trimmed by 6 bases and the J gene end by 6 bases; junction bases not matched to a gene: 12. The CDR3 contains 15 residues. The CDR3 spells CASNGGGPTFNEQFF. The DNA of the CDR3 is TGCGCCAGCAACGGGGGAGGGCCTACGTTCAATGAGCAGTTCTTC.